The 18 T cell receptor beta chains listed next were all sequenced from one sample in a study of radiation and T cells in renal cell carcinoma. Treatment in this sample: treatment-naive control, cytoreductive nephrectomy. Data came from immunoSEQ multiplex PCR; TCRdb stores just in-frame clones and leaves some out. The table has about 8,400 clones, around 64% seen once. Here the sequenced sample was tumor tissue, taken from a patient whose treatment was nephrectomy without radiotherapy. These receptors originate from a man in his 60s with renal cell carcinoma.

The rearrangement joins TRBV30 to TRBJ1-2, with 7 bases aligning to TRBD1. This CDR3 is 12 amino acids long. Germline values: CDR1 GTSNPN, CDR2 SVGIG (reference sequence). Trimming removed 3 bases from V and 4 bases from J; junction bases left unmatched: 2. The chain's CDR3 is CAWSPGGYGYTF. CDR3 coding DNA: TGTGCCTGGAGCCCAGGGGGCTATGGCTACACCTTC.

The chain employs TRBV4-1 and TRBJ1-5; possibly TRBD1 for D (6 bases). This CDR3 spans 14 amino acids. The germline V gene encodes CDR1 MGHRA and CDR2 YSYEKL. Trimming cost V 4 bases and J 0 bases, with 7 bases left between them. The CDR3 spells CASSRQDSNQPQHF. Here the CDR3 DNA reads TGCGCCAGCAGCCGACAGGATAGCAATCAGCCCCAGCATTTT.

The rearrangement uses TRBV5-6 and TRBJ1-2; 9 bases match TRBD1. Germline CDR1 reads SGHDT; CDR2 reads YYEEEE. V shed 4 bases and J 8 bases; nucleotides not matched to a gene: 12. The CDR3 has 15 amino acids. CDR3 sequence reads: CASSVSGTGSRGYTF. The CDR3, as DNA: TGTGCCAGCAGCGTATCCGGGACAGGGTCTCGAGGCTACACCTTC. Full variable domain (remainder filled in from reference TRBV5-6 and TRBJ1-2): DAGVTQSPTHLIKTRGQQVTLRCSPKSGHDTVSWYQQALGQGPQFIFQYYEEEERQRGNFPDRFSGHQFPNYSSELNVNALLLGDSALYLCASSVSGTGSRGYTFGSGTRLTVV.

The J gene is TRBJ2-7, the V gene TRBV5-1; 10 bases are a match to TRBD1. Germline CDR1 and CDR2: SGHRS and YFSETQ. The CDR3 loop spans 14 amino acids. The V and J ends lost 0 bases and 5 bases, in that order; junction bases with no gene match: 2. The CDR3 nucleotides read TGCGCCAGCAGCTTGGGACAGGGGGCAGACGAGCAGTACTTC. Its translation: CASSLGQGADEQYF. The full variable domain, its missing parts supplied by reference TRBV5-1 and TRBJ2-7, is KAGVTQTPRYLIKTRGQQVTLSCSPISGHRSVSWYQQTPGQGLQFLFEYFSETQRNKGNFPGRFSGRQFSNSRSEMNVSTLELGDSALYLCASSLGQGADEQYFGPGTRLTVT.

The chain uses TRBV5-1 and TRBJ1-4, with no clear D. Germline V gene data show CDR1 as SGHRS and CDR2 as YFSETQ. The ends were cut back, 4 bases at V and 3 bases at J, with 13 bases in the middle. The CDR3 is made up of 15 amino acids. The CDR3 DNA follows: TGCGCCAGCAGCCGGTCGGGTTCGTCTAATGAAAAACTGTTTTTT. Protein product: CASSRSGSSNEKLFF.

V and J are TRBV18 and TRBJ2-1; TRBD1 or TRBD2 may be the D gene (5 bases each). With 1 base removed from V and 10 bases from J, the gap between germline ends came to 20 bases. Germline V CDR1 and CDR2: KGHSH, LQKENI. The CDR3 spans 16 residues. The CDR3 DNA reads as TGTGCCAGCTCACCACGTGGGAGTGAGGGGAAGTGGGAGCAGTTCTTC. Protein product: CASSPRGSEGKWEQFF. Using reference TRBV18 and TRBJ2-1 for the parts outside the CDR3, the full variable domain is NAGVMQNPRHLVRRRGQEARLRCSPMKGHSHVYWYRQLPEEGLKFMVYLQKENIIDESGMPKERFSAEFPKEGPSILRIQQVVRGDSAAYFCASSPRGSEGKWEQFFGPGTRLTVL.

This clone is deemed medium-sized. Other DNA sequences in the same sample also yield this CDR3. The J gene is TRBJ2-6, the V gene TRBV7-2; weak D call: TRBD1 (5 bases). Trimming stripped 8 bases from V and 4 bases from J, with 6 bases between. This CDR3 has 12 amino acids. Germline CDR1 SGHTA, CDR2 FQGNSA. The DNA of the CDR3 is TGTGCCAGCGGGGCAGGGGCCAACGTCCTGACTTTC. It specifies CASGAGANVLTF.

The rearrangement joins TRBV29-1 to TRBJ2-5; no definite D call. The CDR3 has 12 amino acids. Trimming took 4 bases from V and 1 from J, leaving 7 bases between them. The germline V gene encodes CDR1 SQVTM and CDR2 ANQGSEA. In nucleotides, the CDR3 is TGCAGCGTTGTAGGAGTCCAAGAGACCCAGTACTTC. Its protein is CSVVGVQETQYF. Supplemented by reference TRBV29-1 and TRBJ2-5, the full variable domain reads SAVISQKPSRDICQRGTSLTIQCQVDSQVTMMFWYRQQPGQSLTLIATANQGSEATYESGFVIDKFPISRPNLTFSTLTVSNMSPEDSSIYLCSVVGVQETQYFGPGTRLLVL.

This clone appeared a single time. The chain uses TRBV6-1 and TRBJ1-1; unclear D gene. The CDR3 covers 12 residues. V lost 5 bases and J 6 bases, leaving 10 bases between the germline ends. Germline V gene data show CDR1 as MNHNS and CDR2 as SASEGT. CDR3 nucleotides: TGTGCCAGCAGTAGAACGATCGCTGAAGCTTTCTTT. Translation: CASSRTIAEAFF.

The rearrangement joins TRBV9 to TRBJ2-2, with 9 bases aligning to TRBD1. CDR3 length: 17 residues. Germline V gene sequence: CDR1 SGDLS, CDR2 YYNGEE. V shed 3 bases and J 3 bases; nucleotides not matched to a gene: 9. Written as DNA, the CDR3 is TGTGCCAGCAGCGCCGGACAGGGGAAATTGGACACCGGGGAGCTGTTTTTT. It translates to CASSAGQGKLDTGELFF.

This clone was observed a few times. CDR3 residues: CASSPHRGPYGYTF. CDR3 DNA: TGTGCCAGTAGTCCTCACAGGGGACCCTATGGCTACACCTTC. The rearrangement joins TRBV19 to TRBJ1-2, with 7 nucleotides matching TRBD1. V trimming: 5 bases; J trimming: 4 bases; junction bases outside the gene matches: 7. In germline, CDR1 is LNHDA, CDR2 SQIVND (reference sequence). This CDR3 comprises 14 residues.

The V gene is TRBV2, the J gene TRBJ2-3; D not resolved. The V gene's germline CDR1 is SNHLY and CDR2 FYNNEI. Trimming removed 6 bases at V and 0 bases at J, with 10 bases between. This CDR3 has 14 residues. The CDR3 spells CASSATTSTDTQYF. The CDR3 nucleotides are TGTGCCAGCAGCGCAACCACTAGCACAGATACGCAGTATTTT.

This chain joins TRBV5-1 and TRBJ1-2, with D unclear. This CDR3 has 13 amino acids. V lost 2 bases and J 0 bases, leaving 5 bases between the germline ends. Germline V gene lookup returns CDR1 SGHRS and CDR2 YFSETQ. CDR3 sequence reads: CASSLGPNYGYTF. The CDR3 DNA is TGCGCCAGCAGCTTAGGCCCTAACTATGGCTACACCTTC.

The J gene is TRBJ2-7, the V gene TRBV30, with 9 positions matching TRBD1. The CDR3 is made up of 14 amino acids. Germline CDR1 is GTSNPN and CDR2 is SVGIG (reference sequence). V trimming: 4 bases; J trimming: 4 bases; junction bases outside the gene matches: 8. In nucleotides, the CDR3 is TGTGCCTGGAATGGAAAGGACAGGGGTTACGAGCAGTACTTC. It encodes CAWNGKDRGYEQYF.

This clone was picked up a small number of times. The chain uses TRBV2 and TRBJ1-2; the match to TRBD1 covers 8 bases. The germline V gene encodes CDR1 SNHLY and CDR2 FYNNEI. The length of the CDR3 is 12 residues. V shed 7 bases, J shed 6 bases, and the junction held 4 bases outside the gene matches. The CDR3 loop is CASTGGADGYTF. The CDR3 region has the DNA TGTGCCAGCACAGGGGGCGCTGATGGCTACACCTTC. Using reference TRBV2 and TRBJ1-2 for the parts outside the CDR3, the full variable domain is EPEVTQTPSHQVTQMGQEVILRCVPISNHLYFYWYRQILGQKVEFLVSFYNNEISEKSEIFDDQFSVERPDGSNFTLKIRSTKLEDSAMYFCASTGGADGYTFGSGTRLTVV.

The rearrangement links TRBV7-9 to TRBJ2-7; the D gene is possibly TRBD1 (6 bases). Trimming shortened V by 4 bases and J by 3 bases, and 13 bases separated the two germline ends. The CDR3 has 14 amino acids. Germline V CDR1 and CDR2: SEHNR, FQNEAQ (reference sequence). The DNA of the CDR3 is TGTGCCAGCAGCTCTCTGGACAGCGGCTACGAGCAGTACTTC. As protein: CASSSLDSGYEQYF.

V usage is TRBV4-3 and J usage is TRBJ2-7; D is possibly TRBD1 (6 bases). Trimming took 0 bases from V and 1 from J, leaving 13 bases between them. The CDR3 is 16 amino acids. Germline assignment: CDR1 LGHNA and CDR2 YSLEER. CDR3 sequence: CASSQDQGSGSYEQYF. In DNA, the CDR3 is TGCGCCAGCAGCCAAGACCAGGGGAGTGGATCCTACGAGCAGTACTTC.

The chain joins TRBV11-2 to TRBJ1-1; perhaps TRBD1 as D (5 bases). This CDR3 has 15 residues. From germline, CDR1 is SGHAT and CDR2 FQNNGV. V was clipped by 1 base and J by 3 bases, with 12 bases between them. Here the CDR3 DNA reads TGTGCCAGCAGCTTAGTACCCAGGGAGGACACTGAAGCTTTCTTT. Its protein product is CASSLVPREDTEAFF.